Ten or more counts support the clone carrying this TCR beta chain. This sample was included in a study of T-cell reconstitution after alpha-beta-depleted transplantation in children. For TCRbeta, the library was prepared with unique molecular identifiers. TCRdb ran MiXCR on the PCR reads and lists one entry per CDR3 protein. The profile shows more than 150,000 distinct CDR3 sequences, about 14% of them singletons. This CDR3 spans 16 amino acids. V shed 3 bases and J shed 5 bases, with 16 bases lying between them. This specimen was PBMCs from the stem cell graft donor, taken from the stem cell graft. The sequence was collected from a human donor who donated a stem cell graft to a child with acute lymphoblastic leukemia. This sequence joins TRBV12-3 or TRBV12-4 and TRBJ2-2; D unresolved. The CDR3 loop reads CASSLERRRGTGELFF. CDR3 in DNA: TGTGCCAGCAGTTTGGAACGCCGGAGAGGAACCGGGGAGCTGTTTTTT.